The text below deals with one T cell receptor (beta chain). The target of this receptor is not known. No base-level quality is on record; no much larger clone is a single base apart. CDR1 and CDR2 are drawn from the germline V gene (reference sequence): MNHNY, SVGAGI. There are 15 amino acids in the CDR3, from cysteine to phenylalanine inclusive. The read is trimmed to its CDR3 DNA, 45 bases read in frame from base 1. V loses 4 bases, J loses 1 base, and the germline ends lie 10 bases apart. This sample stems from a study of cytomegalovirus exposure and HLA in healthy donors (dated by TCRdb to 2016 to 2017). Regarding the complete study: According to an earlier analysis of several hundred of the donors, about 179 million T cells yielded 117 million unique TCR beta sequences and 250 to 350 Gb of sequence data. Of the 398 genotyped donors, 70% to 90% were placed in the genetic ancestry cluster associated with self-reported Caucasian donors. A later genetic analysis used genome-wide SNP genotypes for about three fifths of the 666 donors, treating that subset as a discovery cohort. The study combined high-throughput TCR immunosequencing, statistical association of individual TCRs with disease status, and machine learning to predict cytomegalovirus infection status. The aim of the study was to test whether cataloging public T cell receptors could identify signatures of past pathogen exposure. A separate validation cohort of roughly 130 different subjects was used in addition to the 666-subject first cohort. Rather than using new phenotypic data, the later analysis identified candidate immune exposures from TCR beta sequences and from how often those sequences occurred across donors. Among about 370 genotyped donors of the cohort, an average of around 250,000 unique TCR beta nucleotide sequences was sequenced per donor, of which approximately 19% were non-productive. The number of donors typed differed by locus, with about 620-630 for A, B, C, DRB1 and DQB1, roughly 520 for DQA1, approximately 570 for DPA1, and some 450 for DPB1. The T cell repertoires of around 730 subjects were profiled by immunosequencing and related to cytomegalovirus serostatus. An earlier analysis of 587 of the donors applied high-throughput TCR beta sequencing to assess whether each TCR beta V gene segment acted as functional or pseudogenic. Several DR-DQ haplotypes were handled as single units for association and clustering because linkage in the cohort was strong. In a later analysis, previously published TCR beta repertoires from several hundred donors were re-analyzed and high-resolution HLA genotyping was added so that TCR occurrence patterns could be studied. Donor age, sex, ethnicity and CMV serostatus were compiled alongside the repertoire data. Every repertoire in the discovery cohort had been generated on one and the same sequencing platform. An early release covering roughly 600 HLA-typed donors comprised about 310 gigabases of sequencing data and some 79 million unique TCR sequences. HLA typing included class I and class II loci at four-digit resolution.

Study-wide findings and limitations: Specific HLA alleles were associated with 15,000 to 20,000 TCR beta sequences at a false discovery rate of 0.05 in a later analysis. Because some donors lacked HLA typing at each locus, the association tests relied only on the typed subset. The cohort was sequenced for TCR beta chains only, and without alpha or paired-chain data the features that could be detected were limited. While some public TCRs were present in many individuals, most TCR sequences turned up only very rarely across donors. CMV serostatus was the only immune exposure information available for the cohort. A later analysis found that TCR association rates varied across HLA loci, with DRB1 alleles showing the most associated TCRs and HLA-C alleles the fewest. A later analysis found that HLA-associated TCR beta chains were more clonally expanded and had lower generation probabilities than equally common non-associated chains. Several of the top co-occurrence clusters appeared to be linked to parvovirus B19, influenza, CMV and Epstein-Barr virus, according to a later analysis. According to a later analysis, most CMV-associated TCR beta chains appeared to be HLA-restricted, and the HLA associations seemed to be driven largely by CMV exposure. In a later genetic analysis, fewer N-insertions in productive TCRs were reported among donors in an Asian-associated ancestry cluster than the 666-donor mean. The study listed around 160 TCR beta chains as associated with cytomegalovirus. Sequencing depth was assumed to be roughly uniform across donors in the presence/absence analyses, though that assumption may not hold. In a later genetic analysis, a missense DCLRE1C variant was associated with V-gene and J-gene trimming of TCR beta chains, and the association was replicated in an independent cohort. In both the original and validation cohorts, the classifier was reported to diagnose cytomegalovirus status with high specificity and sensitivity. Linkage disequilibrium might explain the correlated functional status among segregating V segments, but an unknown experimental factor could not be ruled out. Some 15 rarely observed V segments, including chromosome 9 orphons, were excluded from the earlier analysis of 550 to 700 of the donors because counts were too low. A group of highly shared sequence variants was considered likely to be a technical artifact of the sequencing pipeline. The authors suggested that the approach could potentially be generalized to other disease states and immunological phenotypes. Three of the identified cytomegalovirus-associated TCR beta chains were confirmed in vitro to be specific for cytomegalovirus antigens. In an earlier analysis of about 600 of the donors, most TCR beta V segments appeared in productive rearrangements about 90% or about 30% of the time, broadly matching IMGT annotations. Assigning TCR associations to individual alleles was difficult when HLA alleles, especially DR and DQ, strongly co-occurred. Because the 87-base-pair reads could not distinguish some IMGT-functional V segments, including TRBV6-2 and TRBV6-3, those segments were excluded. A further reported finding was that TCR beta sequences accurately predicted the HLA-A and HLA-B alleles for most subjects in the first cohort.

In total, 666 healthy bone marrow donors made up the cohort. Cohort members were all nominally healthy when sampled, although unrecorded immune exposures were likely present. The donor was CMV seronegative and belonged to the group of 352 seronegative cohort members. A peripheral blood sample was collected from each donor, and TCR beta sequencing was performed on peripheral blood mononuclear cells. Genomic DNA extraction from the blood cell samples was performed with the Qiagen DNeasy Blood Extraction Kit. Libraries were built with the immunoSEQ multiplex PCR assay. For the multiplex PCR, a mixture combining 60 forward primers for TCR Vbeta segments and 13 reverse primers for TCR Jbeta segments was used. A multiplex PCR assay on genomic DNA amplified the CDR3 region of rearranged TCR beta genes. On the Illumina HiSeq System, the amplified TCR beta libraries were sequenced as 87-base-pair reads. Per the authors' processing: A later analysis counted around 72 million unique TCR beta chains across the 600 to 850 repertoires, and around 9.9 million of these chains were shared by at least two donors. To remove PCR and sequencing errors, raw reads were error-corrected and collapsed into unique sequences using a nearest-neighbor algorithm that merged closely related sequences. Alignment of CDR3 sequences to IMGT reference sequences was used to assign V, D and J gene segments. Each retained sequence needed at least a six-nucleotide match to both a V gene segment and a J gene segment. Rearrangements were classified as productive when the CDR3 lacked stop codons and remained in frame with V and J, and all other rearrangements were classified as non-productive. Following IMGT convention, CDR3 was defined as the stretch from the second conserved V-encoded cysteine to the conserved J-encoded phenylalanine. Sequences without an unambiguous match to a single V gene segment were excluded from the earlier analysis of several hundred of the donors. An earlier analysis of approximately 590 of the donors classified V segments as functional when productive rearrangements were above 56.7% and as segregating when the standard deviation between donors was above 5%. To diagnose cytomegalovirus status from the catalog of TCR beta chain sequences, a statistical classification framework was built. A later analysis assigned V and J genes by comparing TCR nucleotide sequences with IMGT/GENE-DB human TR gene sequences. In a later analysis, CDR3 sequences and most-parsimonious VDJ recombination scenarios were assigned using the TCRdist pipeline. A later analysis defined each TCR beta chain by its CDR3 amino acid sequence plus V-gene family, and excluded reads lacking a unique V-gene family. In a later analysis, 450 to 600 highly shared, low-generation-probability nucleotide sequences were removed to address suspected cross-contamination and a sequencing artifact. In a later analysis, a clonal expansion index for each public chain was calculated from normalized within-repertoire ranks of inferred template counts. Generation probabilities in a later analysis came from a VDJ recombination model fitted to out-of-frame rearrangements, and those results were checked against IGoR. A later analysis scored TCR-TCR, TCR-HLA and TCR-CMV co-occurrence with hypergeometric tests, applying a repertoire-size bias correction to TCR pairs. To estimate false discovery rates, a later analysis permuted the HLA or CMV assignments 20 times. A later analysis grouped co-occurring TCRs with DBSCAN, adding TCRdist sequence similarity when clustering within HLA-allele-positive subsets. For co-occurrence clustering, repertoires with fewer than 30,000 or more than 120,000 public chains were excluded, along with about five repertoires with anomalous nucleotide sharing. TCRdb re-hosts the immuneACCESS table, in-frame sequences only. Its copies lack some clones; in the studies checked, an unresolved V gene accounts for under half of them, and the cause for the rest is not known. V, J and clone size are those of that table, while D and trimming were read from the DNA. The sample table contains around 160,000 clones; only one count was recorded for about two thirds of them. Of the sample, 1.6% is held by the ten largest clones.

The sequence was obtained from a young woman in good health and CMV-seronegative. The chain is encoded by TRBV6-6 joined to TRBJ2-2, and possibly TRBD1, on 6 matching bases. The specimen sequenced was PBMCs. The DNA is TGTGCCAGCAGTTGGACAGCCCGGAACACCGGGGAGCTGTTTTTT. It codes for CASSWTARNTGELFF.